This is a list of T cell receptor beta chains from one sample in a study of T-cell memory formation after mild COVID-19. TCRdb re-called the 5' RACE reads with MiXCR, one entry per CDR3 protein. The sample records approximately 260,000 distinct CDR3 sequences, 18% being singletons. Sequencing was carried out using PBMCs or a T cell subset sorted from them (not recorded which). These receptors all come from a man aged 18 to 30 who had mild COVID-19 (a few samples of this study predate the infection). Cell type and time point are not known. Each CDR3 is given with its conserved first and last residue. A D gene is named only where the DNA matches it firmly. Clone size is shown for a subset of rows, as once, few, many or a class of expanded clone.

d_gene,abundance,v_gene,j_gene,CDR3aa,CDR3nt
.,.,TRBV6-2/TRBV6-3,TRBJ2-5,CASSYPTRPLSRQETQYF,TGTGCCAGCAGTTACCCCACCCGCCCGTTGTCGCGGCAAGAGACCCAGTACTTC
TRBD1,.,TRBV5-1,TRBJ2-3,CASRGQGATDTQYF,TGCGCCAGCAGAGGACAGGGGGCCACAGATACGCAGTATTTT
TRBD2,.,TRBV20-1,TRBJ2-1,CSADPGLAHNEQFF,TGCAGTGCTGACCCGGGACTAGCCCACAATGAGCAGTTCTTC
.,.,TRBV30,TRBJ1-3,CASNLRSGNTIYF,TGTGCCTCCAACTTACGTAGTGGAAACACCATATATTTT
.,.,TRBV4-3,TRBJ1-1,CASSQTKANTEAFF,TGCGCCAGCAGCCAGACGAAAGCGAACACTGAAGCTTTCTTT
.,.,TRBV5-1,TRBJ2-1,CASSFIGSQNEQFF,TGCGCCAGCAGCTTTATAGGTTCCCAGAATGAGCAGTTCTTC
.,.,TRBV9,TRBJ2-1,CASSEGRMVNEQFF,TGTGCCAGCAGCGAGGGCAGGATGGTGAATGAGCAGTTCTTC
TRBD1,.,TRBV20-1,TRBJ1-5,CSAAGTGDQPQHF,TGCAGTGCTGCCGGGACAGGGGATCAGCCCCAGCATTTT
TRBD1,.,TRBV11-2,TRBJ2-2,CASSRIGTGSTGELFF,TGTGCCAGCAGCCGAATCGGGACAGGGAGCACCGGGGAGCTGTTTTTT
.,few,TRBV5-1,TRBJ1-6,CASSRSGNSPLHF,TGCGCCAGCAGCCGTTCAGGAAATTCACCCCTCCACTTT
.,.,TRBV28,TRBJ1-4,CASSRGNEKLFF,TGTGCCAGCAGCAGGGGCAATGAAAAACTGTTTTTT
TRBD2,once,TRBV12-3/TRBV12-4,TRBJ2-3,CASSSQRGRLDTQYF,TGTGCCAGCAGTTCCCAGCGGGGGAGGTTGGATACGCAGTATTTT
.,many,TRBV20-1,TRBJ2-3,CSARGPTDTQYF,TGCAGTGCTAGAGGCCCCACAGATACGCAGTATTTT
.,.,TRBV9,TRBJ2-3,CASSAPPGDTQYF,TGTGCCAGCAGCGCCCCCCCGGGAGATACGCAGTATTTT
.,few,TRBV7-9,TRBJ1-1,CASRLLSGPPTEAFF,TGTGCCAGCAGATTGCTATCGGGTCCCCCCACTGAAGCTTTCTTT
TRBD2,few,TRBV7-2,TRBJ2-2,CASSVPVGGYGELFF,TGTGCCAGCAGCGTTCCGGTGGGGGGGTACGGGGAGCTGTTTTTT
.,few,TRBV12-3/TRBV12-4,TRBJ2-5,CASSISRKETQYF,TGTGCCAGCAGCATCAGTCGGAAAGAGACCCAGTACTTC
.,few,TRBV12-3/TRBV12-4,TRBJ1-5,CASRSQDSNQPQHF,TGTGCCAGCAGGTCACAGGACAGCAATCAGCCCCAGCATTTT
TRBD1,few,TRBV14,TRBJ2-2,CASSQLDGRGPGELFF,TGTGCCAGCAGCCAATTGGATGGCAGGGGGCCCGGGGAGCTGTTTTTT
TRBD2,few,TRBV5-6,TRBJ2-3,CASSLRPSGGPMDTQYF,TGTGCCAGCAGCTTGAGGCCTAGCGGGGGACCGATGGATACGCAGTATTTT
TRBD1,few,TRBV4-1,TRBJ2-7,CASSNPGQGFYEQYF,TGCGCCAGCAGCAACCCGGGACAGGGGTTCTACGAGCAGTACTTC
TRBD2,few,TRBV6-5,TRBJ2-1,CASGRLAGGFSNEQFF,TGTGCCAGCGGGCGGCTAGCGGGGGGGTTTTCGAATGAGCAGTTCTTC
.,.,TRBV6-2/TRBV6-3,TRBJ1-1,CASSYYVNGGTEAFF,TGTGCCAGCAGTTACTATGTAAACGGGGGCACTGAAGCTTTCTTT
.,few,TRBV5-5,TRBJ2-3,CASRPQGADTQYF,TGTGCCAGCAGACCCCAGGGTGCAGATACGCAGTATTTT
.,.,TRBV19,TRBJ1-4,CASSMVGSDLFF,TGTGCCAGTAGTATGGTCGGCAGTGACCTGTTTTTT
TRBD1,few,TRBV6-4,TRBJ2-1,CASHGTVYNEQFF,TGTGCCAGCCATGGGACAGTCTACAATGAGCAGTTCTTC
.,few,TRBV7-2,TRBJ1-6,CASSSRNSPLHF,TGTGCCAGCAGCTCAAGAAATTCACCCCTCCACTTT
.,many,TRBV5-1,TRBJ2-1,CASKDTSSYNEQFF,TGCGCCAGCAAGGACACGAGCTCCTACAATGAGCAGTTCTTC
.,.,TRBV12-3/TRBV12-4,TRBJ1-6,CASSLSGGLNSPLHF,TGTGCCAGCAGTTTATCCGGGGGGCTGAATTCACCCCTCCACTTT
TRBD2,few,TRBV20-1,TRBJ2-3,CSARDRTSVPDTQYF,TGCAGTGCTAGAGATAGGACTAGCGTTCCAGATACGCAGTATTTT
.,few,TRBV4-2,TRBJ1-4,CASSQERGWYGEKLFF,TGTGCCAGCAGCCAAGAGAGGGGGTGGTACGGTGAAAAACTGTTTTTT
TRBD2,few,TRBV6-6,TRBJ2-1,CANSKRGVYNEQFF,TGTGCCAACTCTAAGCGGGGGGTTTACAATGAGCAGTTCTTC
.,.,TRBV12-3/TRBV12-4,TRBJ1-5,CASSLIQGPQPQHF,TGTGCCAGCAGTTTGATACAGGGTCCTCAGCCCCAGCATTTT
.,.,TRBV7-9,TRBJ1-3,CASSLEASGNTIYF,TGTGCCAGCAGCTTAGAGGCGTCTGGAAACACCATATATTTT
.,.,TRBV6-6,TRBJ1-4,CASSSQRTTNEKLFF,TGTGCCAGCAGTTCCCAGAGAACAACTAATGAAAAACTGTTTTTT
.,.,TRBV14,TRBJ1-6,CASSQGYGSSYNSPLHF,TGTGCCAGCAGCCAAGGATACGGGAGCTCCTATAATTCACCCCTCCACTTT
.,many,TRBV5-1,TRBJ2-3,CASSYAADTQYF,TGCGCCAGCAGCTACGCGGCAGATACGCAGTATTTT
.,few,TRBV12-3/TRBV12-4,TRBJ1-1,CASSLSGIGVTEAFF,TGTGCCAGCAGTTTATCGGGGATCGGGGTTACTGAAGCTTTCTTT
.,.,TRBV4-3,TRBJ2-3,CASSQELTDTQYF,TGCGCCAGCAGCCAGGAGCTCACAGATACGCAGTATTTT
.,medium-sized,TRBV10-3,TRBJ2-7,CAISDPGLPNYEQYF,TGTGCCATCAGTGACCCGGGACTTCCTAACTACGAGCAGTACTTC
.,.,TRBV12-3/TRBV12-4,TRBJ2-3,CASVGGYTDTQYF,TGTGCCAGCGTGGGGGGCTACACAGATACGCAGTATTTT
TRBD1,.,TRBV6-6,TRBJ2-1,CASSYSQGANTGEQFF,TGTGCCAGCAGTTACTCGCAGGGGGCGAATACGGGTGAGCAGTTCTTC
.,many,TRBV7-9,TRBJ2-2,CASNRRASGGELFF,TGTGCCAGCAACCGAAGGGCCAGTGGCGGGGAGCTGTTTTTT
.,.,TRBV25-1,TRBJ2-1,CASSGPLGHSSYNEQFF,TGTGCCAGCAGTGGGCCCCTTGGGCACAGCTCCTACAATGAGCAGTTCTTC
TRBD2,few,TRBV6-7,TRBJ2-1,CASSHTSGGGDEQFF,TGTGCCAGCAGCCACACTAGCGGGGGAGGAGATGAGCAGTTCTTC